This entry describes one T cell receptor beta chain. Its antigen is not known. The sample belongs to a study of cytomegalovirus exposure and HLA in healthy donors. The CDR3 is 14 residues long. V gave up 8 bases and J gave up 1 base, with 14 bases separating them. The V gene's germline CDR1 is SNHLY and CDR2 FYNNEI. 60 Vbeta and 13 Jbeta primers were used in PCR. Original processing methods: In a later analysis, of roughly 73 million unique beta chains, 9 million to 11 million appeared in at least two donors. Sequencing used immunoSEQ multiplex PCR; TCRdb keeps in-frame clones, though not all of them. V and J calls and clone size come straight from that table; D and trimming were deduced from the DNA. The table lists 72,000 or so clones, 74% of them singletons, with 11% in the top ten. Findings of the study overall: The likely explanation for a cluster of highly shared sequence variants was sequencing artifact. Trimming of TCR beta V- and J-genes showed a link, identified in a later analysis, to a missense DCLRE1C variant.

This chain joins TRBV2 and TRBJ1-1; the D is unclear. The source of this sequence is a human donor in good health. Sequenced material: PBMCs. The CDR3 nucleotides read TGTGCCAGCGGTTTATTAGCGGAGAACACTGAAGCTTTCTTT. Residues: CASGLLAENTEAFF.